This T cell receptor beta chain was sequenced for a study of blood T cell repertoires in COVID-19. The assay was immunoSEQ multiplex PCR, and TCRdb's table has in-frame clones only and misses some. This table has 130,000 or so clones, around 83% appearing once. Germline-derived CDR1 and CDR2 are KGHSY and FQNENV. V was clipped by 4 bases and J by 0 bases, with 10 bases between them. The CDR3 totals 15 residues. The source material was peripheral blood. The clonotype originates from a human donor in a cohort sampled during active COVID-19. The chain recombines TRBV16 with TRBJ1-3; D remains ambiguous. As DNA, the CDR3 is TGTGCCAGCAGCCCCTCGAAGCGCTCTGGAAACACCATATATTTT. Translated: CASSPSKRSGNTIYF.